There are a few counts of the clone carrying this T cell receptor beta chain. Its target is unknown. TCRdb reanalysed the RT-PCR reads using MiXCR and keeps one entry per CDR3 protein. The data contain more than 450,000 distinct CDR3 sequences, about 12% of them seen just once; the ten biggest clones take up 10%. V lost 2 bases to trimming and J lost 5 bases, with 9 bases between them. This CDR3 is 14 amino acids long. The record originates from a study of response to subunit inactivated influenza vaccine. Study outcomes and limitations: The authors proposed limited new T cell recruitment per seasonal influenza vaccination.

V is TRBV12-3 or TRBV12-4 and J is TRBJ2-2; D possibly uses TRBD1 or TRBD2 (6 bases each). The material sequenced was PBMCs from blood, taken on the day of vaccination. This sequence was found in a man between 50 and 59 years old who received an inactivated influenza vaccine. The CDR3 loop reads CASSLQGRTGELFF. CDR3 nucleotide sequence: TGTGCCAGCAGTTTACAGGGGAGGACCGGGGAGCTGTTTTTT.